This record looks at one T cell receptor beta chain sequence and its context. Its antigen is unidentified. 60 Vbeta and 13 Jbeta primers were used in PCR. This table comes from immunoSEQ multiplex PCR, and its TCRdb copy is limited to in-frame clones, with some not included. The sample gives about 160,000 clones, 85% of which show up once; 1% is in the top ten. The sample belongs to a study of cytomegalovirus exposure and HLA in healthy donors. The CDR3 totals 16 residues. V gave up 0 bases and J gave up 3 bases, with 14 bases separating them. Per germline, CDR1 LGHNT and CDR2 FRNRAP. Study-wide results and limits: V segments that were indistinguishable, TRBV6-2 and TRBV6-3 among them, were omitted from analysis.

Sequenced sample: PBMCs. V and J are TRBV12-5 and TRBJ1-2; D is perhaps TRBD1 (6 bases). The receptor was isolated from a boy aged 2 to 9 in good health and CMV-seronegative. CDR3 in amino acids: CASGLVAGEFHYGYTF. CDR3 sequence (DNA): TGTGCTAGTGGTTTGGTAGCAGGGGAATTCCACTATGGCTACACCTTC.